The subject of this entry is one T cell receptor (beta chain). Its antigen is unidentified. This sample was taken from a study of cytomegalovirus exposure and HLA in healthy donors. General study findings and limits: Among CMV-associated TCR beta chains, most appeared HLA-restricted in a later analysis.

With 1 base clipped from V and 3 bases from J, the junction kept 6 bases outside the gene matches. The CDR3 runs 16 residues. CDR1 is LNHNV and CDR2 is YYDKDF in the germline V gene (reference sequence). With 60 Vbeta and 13 Jbeta primers, the PCR was carried out. Measured with immunoSEQ multiplex PCR; TCRdb has only the in-frame clones, and not every one. The table shows 130,000 to 150,000 clones, with approximately 82% occurring only once. The clonotype originates from a woman aged 55-69 years in good health and CMV-seropositive. The J gene is TRBJ1-2, the V gene TRBV15; 9 bases line up with TRBD1. Input material: PBMCs. Written as DNA, the CDR3 is TGTGCCACCAGCAGAGGTGGGACAGGGTTGGACTATGGCTACACCTTC. Amino acid sequence: CATSRGGTGLDYGYTF. The whole variable domain, remainder taken from reference TRBV15 and TRBJ1-2, is DAMVIQNPRYQVTQFGKPVTLSCSQTLNHNVMYWYQQKSSQAPKLLFHYYDKDFNNEADTPDNFQSRRPNTSFCFLDIRSPGLGDTAMYLCATSRGGTGLDYGYTFGSGTRLTVV.